Listed below are T cell receptor beta chains from one sample, sequenced in a study of cytomegalovirus exposure and HLA in healthy donors. This table comes from immunoSEQ multiplex PCR, and its TCRdb copy is limited to in-frame clones, with some not included. This sample has under 130,000 clones, with over 60% found just once. Input material: PBMCs. All receptors come from a man aged 40-49 years in good health and CMV-seropositive. The CDR3 runs from the conserved cysteine through the conserved F or W. D genes are given only for firm matches. Clone size appears in some rows only: once, few, many, or a class for an expanded clone.

CDR3 length: 15
clone size: -
D gene: TRBD1
J gene: TRBJ1-1
V gene: TRBV5-4
CDR3 protein: CASSSAGGGGTEAFF
CDR3 DNA: TGTGCCAGCAGCTCCGCAGGGGGCGGAGGCACTGAAGCTTTCTTT

CDR3 length: 17
clone size: -
D gene: -
J gene: TRBJ2-7
V gene: TRBV7-2
CDR3 protein: CASSLSVFRRRSYEQYF
CDR3 DNA: TGTGCCAGCAGCTTATCCGTGTTTCGCAGGCGCTCCTACGAGCAGTACTTC

CDR3 length: 15
clone size: -
D gene: -
J gene: TRBJ2-7
V gene: TRBV5-6
CDR3 protein: CASSLGSTALYEQYF
CDR3 DNA: TGTGCCAGCAGCTTGGGGTCAACAGCCCTATACGAGCAGTACTTC

CDR3 length: 14
clone size: -
D gene: -
J gene: TRBJ1-2
V gene: TRBV14
CDR3 protein: CASNLYREPHGYTF
CDR3 DNA: TGTGCCAGCAACTTGTACAGGGAGCCCCATGGCTACACCTTC

CDR3 length: 16
clone size: -
D gene: -
J gene: TRBJ2-3
V gene: TRBV30
CDR3 protein: CAWSVGVSASTDTQYF
CDR3 DNA: TGTGCCTGGAGTGTAGGAGTCAGCGCTAGCACAGATACGCAGTATTTT

CDR3 length: 17
clone size: -
D gene: TRBD1
J gene: TRBJ1-4
V gene: TRBV11-2
CDR3 protein: CASSLPWDSPYNEKLFF
CDR3 DNA: TGTGCCAGCAGCTTACCCTGGGACAGCCCATATAATGAAAAACTGTTTTTT

CDR3 length: 15
clone size: -
D gene: TRBD1
J gene: TRBJ1-2
V gene: TRBV9
CDR3 protein: CASTLGRGLGYGYTF
CDR3 DNA: TGTGCCAGCACCTTGGGAAGGGGGCTCGGCTATGGCTACACCTTC

CDR3 length: 15
clone size: -
D gene: TRBD2
J gene: TRBJ2-2
V gene: TRBV5-1
CDR3 protein: CASRGLAVNTGELFF
CDR3 DNA: TGCGCCAGCAGGGGACTAGCGGTTAACACCGGGGAGCTGTTTTTT

CDR3 length: 15
clone size: few
D gene: -
J gene: TRBJ1-5
V gene: TRBV28
CDR3 protein: CATGRRRDGNQPQHF
CDR3 DNA: TGTGCCACAGGACGACGCAGGGATGGCAATCAGCCCCAGCATTTT

CDR3 length: 12
clone size: -
D gene: -
J gene: TRBJ2-2
V gene: TRBV27
CDR3 protein: CASSLSHGELFF
CDR3 DNA: TGTGCCAGCAGTTTATCACACGGGGAGCTGTTTTTT

CDR3 length: 15
clone size: -
D gene: -
J gene: TRBJ2-6
V gene: TRBV7-9
CDR3 protein: CASSPRRAGANVLTF
CDR3 DNA: TGTGCCAGCAGCCCCCGGAGGGCTGGGGCCAACGTCCTGACTTTC

CDR3 length: 15
clone size: -
D gene: -
J gene: TRBJ1-5
V gene: TRBV10-3
CDR3 protein: CAISEVGGVNQPQHF
CDR3 DNA: TGTGCCATCAGTGAAGTAGGGGGGGTTAATCAGCCCCAGCATTTT

CDR3 length: 13
clone size: -
D gene: -
J gene: TRBJ1-2
V gene: TRBV11-3
CDR3 protein: CASSPGGHYGYTF
CDR3 DNA: TGTGCCAGCAGCCCCGGAGGGCACTATGGCTACACCTTC

CDR3 length: 14
clone size: -
D gene: -
J gene: TRBJ2-7
V gene: TRBV27
CDR3 protein: CASSYQGLSYEQYF
CDR3 DNA: TGTGCCAGCAGTTATCAGGGATTATCCTACGAGCAGTACTTC

CDR3 length: 15
clone size: -
D gene: TRBD1
J gene: TRBJ1-6
V gene: TRBV30
CDR3 protein: CAWKGQGLANSPLHF
CDR3 DNA: TGTGCCTGGAAGGGACAGGGTCTGGCGAATTCACCCCTCCACTTT

CDR3 length: 13
clone size: -
D gene: -
J gene: TRBJ2-7
V gene: TRBV7-2
CDR3 protein: CASSHRESYEQYF
CDR3 DNA: TGTGCCAGCAGCCACAGGGAGTCCTACGAGCAGTACTTC

CDR3 length: 16
clone size: few
D gene: TRBD1
J gene: TRBJ2-7
V gene: TRBV18
CDR3 protein: CASSPPFGTGGNEQYF
CDR3 DNA: TGTGCCAGCTCACCACCCTTCGGGACAGGGGGAAACGAGCAGTACTTC

CDR3 length: 15
clone size: once
D gene: -
J gene: TRBJ2-5
V gene: TRBV11-3
CDR3 protein: CASSIPFGLQETQYF
CDR3 DNA: TGTGCCAGCAGTATCCCCTTCGGACTCCAAGAGACCCAGTACTTC

CDR3 length: 15
clone size: -
D gene: TRBD1
J gene: TRBJ1-1
V gene: TRBV11-2
CDR3 protein: CASSRTGGGNTEAFF
CDR3 DNA: TGTGCCAGCAGTCGCACAGGGGGAGGGAACACTGAAGCTTTCTTT

CDR3 length: 13
clone size: -
D gene: -
J gene: TRBJ1-1
V gene: TRBV5-4
CDR3 protein: CASSYDTNTEAFF
CDR3 DNA: TGTGCCAGCAGTTATGACACGAACACTGAAGCTTTCTTT

CDR3 length: 18
clone size: -
D gene: TRBD2
J gene: TRBJ2-3
V gene: TRBV7-2
CDR3 protein: CASSTRGGTSRLRDTQYF
CDR3 DNA: TGTGCCAGCAGCACCCGGGGGGGGACTAGCCGACTCAGGGATACGCAGTATTTT

CDR3 length: 17
clone size: -
D gene: TRBD2
J gene: TRBJ2-3
V gene: TRBV7-8
CDR3 protein: CASTDSGGGLSTDTQYF
CDR3 DNA: TGTGCCAGCACCGACTCCGGGGGGGGGCTGAGCACAGATACGCAGTATTTT

CDR3 length: 15
clone size: -
D gene: -
J gene: TRBJ2-1
V gene: TRBV7-9
CDR3 protein: CASSHPGSSYNEQFF
CDR3 DNA: TGTGCCAGCAGCCATCCGGGGAGCTCCTACAATGAGCAGTTCTTC

CDR3 length: 17
clone size: -
D gene: TRBD2
J gene: TRBJ2-3
V gene: TRBV9
CDR3 protein: CASSVGRSGGRTDTQYF
CDR3 DNA: TGTGCCAGCAGCGTAGGTCGCAGCGGGGGCCGCACAGATACGCAGTATTTT

CDR3 length: 15
clone size: -
D gene: -
J gene: TRBJ2-7
V gene: TRBV27
CDR3 protein: CASSIRGGLNYEQYF
CDR3 DNA: TGTGCCAGCAGTATAAGGGGGGGGTTAAACTACGAGCAGTACTTC

CDR3 length: 15
clone size: -
D gene: -
J gene: TRBJ2-3
V gene: TRBV30
CDR3 protein: CAWSVGHASTDTQYF
CDR3 DNA: TGTGCCTGGAGTGTGGGACATGCTAGCACAGATACGCAGTATTTT

CDR3 length: 13
clone size: -
D gene: -
J gene: TRBJ2-4
V gene: TRBV5-6
CDR3 protein: CASSLKGENIQYF
CDR3 DNA: TGTGCCAGCAGCTTAAAAGGGGAAAACATTCAGTACTTC

CDR3 length: 16
clone size: many
D gene: TRBD1
J gene: TRBJ1-5
V gene: TRBV19
CDR3 protein: CASSRYRGFSNQPQHF
CDR3 DNA: TGTGCCAGTAGTCGTTACAGGGGATTTAGCAATCAGCCCCAGCATTTT

CDR3 length: 15
clone size: -
D gene: TRBD1
J gene: TRBJ1-2
V gene: TRBV6-1
CDR3 protein: CASSPNRDSSYGYTF
CDR3 DNA: TGTGCCAGCAGTCCGAACCGGGACAGTAGCTATGGCTACACCTTC

CDR3 length: 15
clone size: -
D gene: -
J gene: TRBJ2-7
V gene: TRBV7-2
CDR3 protein: CASSLGGTSSYEQYF
CDR3 DNA: TGTGCCAGCAGCTTAGGGGGGACATCATCCTACGAGCAGTACTTC

CDR3 length: 16
clone size: -
D gene: TRBD1
J gene: TRBJ2-2
V gene: TRBV7-9
CDR3 protein: CASSLRGRGHTGELFF
CDR3 DNA: TGTGCCAGCAGCTTGAGGGGCAGGGGGCACACCGGGGAGCTGTTTTTT

CDR3 length: 15
clone size: -
D gene: TRBD1
J gene: TRBJ1-3
V gene: TRBV10-3
CDR3 protein: CAITAGTDSRNTIYF
CDR3 DNA: TGTGCCATCACAGCCGGGACAGATAGCCGAAACACCATATATTTT

CDR3 length: 15
clone size: -
D gene: TRBD1
J gene: TRBJ1-2
V gene: TRBV7-9
CDR3 protein: CASSSGTGGNYGYTF
CDR3 DNA: TGTGCCAGCAGCTCGGGGACAGGGGGCAACTATGGCTACACCTTC

CDR3 length: 17
clone size: -
D gene: TRBD2
J gene: TRBJ2-3
V gene: TRBV13
CDR3 protein: CASSLDYLAGGRNTQYF
CDR3 DNA: TGTGCCAGCAGCTTAGACTATCTAGCGGGGGGCCGAAATACGCAGTATTTT

CDR3 length: 17
clone size: -
D gene: -
J gene: TRBJ2-6
V gene: TRBV19
CDR3 protein: CASSLGSGSSGANGLTF
CDR3 DNA: TGTGCCAGTTCCCTGGGTAGCGGTAGCTCTGGGGCCAACGGCCTGACTTTC

CDR3 length: 16
clone size: -
D gene: -
J gene: TRBJ1-6
V gene: TRBV7-3
CDR3 protein: CASSLTPQGFNSPLHF
CDR3 DNA: TGTGCCAGCAGCTTAACGCCCCAGGGATTTAATTCACCCCTCCACTTT

CDR3 length: 15
clone size: -
D gene: TRBD1
J gene: TRBJ1-1
V gene: TRBV27
CDR3 protein: CASKRQGAPNTEAFF
CDR3 DNA: TGTGCCAGCAAACGGCAGGGGGCCCCGAACACTGAAGCTTTCTTT

CDR3 length: 11
clone size: -
D gene: -
J gene: TRBJ1-1
V gene: TRBV28
CDR3 protein: CASSPGEKAFF
CDR3 DNA: TGTGCCAGCAGCCCAGGGGAGAAGGCTTTCTTT

CDR3 length: 18
clone size: once
D gene: TRBD1
J gene: TRBJ1-2
V gene: TRBV7-9
CDR3 protein: CASGGRYLGQHPNYGYTF
CDR3 DNA: TGTGCCAGTGGAGGTCGTTACTTGGGACAGCACCCTAACTATGGCTACACCTTC

CDR3 length: 15
clone size: -
D gene: TRBD1
J gene: TRBJ2-5
V gene: TRBV28
CDR3 protein: CASSLGDSLQETQYF
CDR3 DNA: TGTGCCAGCAGTTTAGGGGACAGTCTTCAAGAGACCCAGTACTTC

CDR3 length: 12
clone size: few
D gene: -
J gene: TRBJ2-5
V gene: TRBV21-1
CDR3 protein: CASSKDRETQYF
CDR3 DNA: TGTGCCAGCAGCAAAGACAGGGAGACCCAGTACTTC

CDR3 length: 13
clone size: -
D gene: -
J gene: TRBJ1-1
V gene: TRBV7-2
CDR3 protein: CASSLRSNTEAFF
CDR3 DNA: TGTGCCAGCAGCTTACGGTCGAACACTGAAGCTTTCTTT

CDR3 length: 12
clone size: few
D gene: -
J gene: TRBJ2-7
V gene: TRBV7-9
CDR3 protein: CASSPGLYEQYF
CDR3 DNA: TGTGCCAGCAGCCCAGGACTCTACGAGCAGTACTTC

CDR3 length: 14
clone size: -
D gene: -
J gene: TRBJ1-6
V gene: TRBV7-2
CDR3 protein: CASSFGRNNSPLHF
CDR3 DNA: TGTGCCAGCAGCTTTGGGAGGAACAATTCACCCCTCCACTTT

CDR3 length: 16
clone size: few
D gene: -
J gene: TRBJ2-1
V gene: TRBV11-2
CDR3 protein: CASSTMRGPSYNEQFF
CDR3 DNA: TGTGCCAGCAGCACAATGCGGGGTCCGTCCTACAATGAGCAGTTCTTC

CDR3 length: 15
clone size: -
D gene: TRBD1
J gene: TRBJ2-7
V gene: TRBV19
CDR3 protein: CASSRPGQLNYEQYF
CDR3 DNA: TGTGCCAGTAGTCGGCCGGGACAGCTAAACTACGAGCAGTACTTC

CDR3 length: 13
clone size: -
D gene: TRBD1
J gene: TRBJ2-7
V gene: TRBV28
CDR3 protein: CATYRGAPVEQYF
CDR3 DNA: TGTGCCACATACAGGGGGGCCCCTGTCGAGCAGTACTTC

CDR3 length: 15
clone size: -
D gene: -
J gene: TRBJ2-1
V gene: TRBV5-1
CDR3 protein: CASSKAALTYNEQFF
CDR3 DNA: TGCGCCAGCAGCAAAGCGGCCCTGACCTACAATGAGCAGTTCTTC

CDR3 length: 16
clone size: once
D gene: -
J gene: TRBJ1-1
V gene: TRBV25-1
CDR3 protein: CASSELRQVGNTEAFF
CDR3 DNA: TGTGCCAGCAGTGAATTGAGACAGGTAGGGAACACTGAAGCTTTCTTT